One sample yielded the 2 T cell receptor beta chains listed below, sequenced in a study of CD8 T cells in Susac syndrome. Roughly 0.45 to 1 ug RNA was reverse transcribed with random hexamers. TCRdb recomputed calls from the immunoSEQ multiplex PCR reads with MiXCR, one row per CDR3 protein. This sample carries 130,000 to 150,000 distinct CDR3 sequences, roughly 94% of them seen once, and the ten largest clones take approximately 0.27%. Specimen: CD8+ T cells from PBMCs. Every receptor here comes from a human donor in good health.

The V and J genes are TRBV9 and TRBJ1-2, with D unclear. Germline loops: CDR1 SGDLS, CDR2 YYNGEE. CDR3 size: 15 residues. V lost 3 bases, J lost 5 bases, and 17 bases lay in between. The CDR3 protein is CASSAEERAPYGYTF. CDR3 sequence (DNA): TGTGCCAGCAGCGCCGAAGAGAGGGCCCCGTATGGCTACACCTTC.

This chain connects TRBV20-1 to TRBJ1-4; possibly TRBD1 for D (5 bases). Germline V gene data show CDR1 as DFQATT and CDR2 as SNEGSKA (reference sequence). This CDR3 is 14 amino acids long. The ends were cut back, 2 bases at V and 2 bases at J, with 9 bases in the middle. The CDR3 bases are TGCAGTGCTAGATTACGGGGGACTAATGAAAAACTGTTTTTT. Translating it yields CSARLRGTNEKLFF.